The T cell receptor beta chain described here comes from a study of shared clonotypes between healthy human individuals. Study-wide results and limits: Lower generation probabilities were found for non-shared clonotypes than for those shared by all four donors.

Naive CD8 populations comprised CD45RO-negative cells positively selected for CCR7, excluding terminally differentiated effector memory CD45RA+ cells. A remark on this clone: Antigen specificity is unknown.

Here immunoSEQ multiplex PCR was the method, and the copy in TCRdb shows in-frame clones only, minus some. This table has just over 2,000,000 clones, approximately 94% appearing once. The V end lost 4 bases, the J end lost 3 bases, and 12 bases lay between the germline ends. This CDR3 is 14 amino acids long. The germline V gene encodes CDR1 MNHNY and CDR2 SVGAGI (reference sequence). Sequencing was done on a sample of naive CD8+ T cells sorted from blood. The receptor comes from a man younger than 35 in good health. The genes are TRBV6-6 and TRBJ1-1, with a possible D match to TRBD1 (5 bases). CDR3 in DNA: TGTGCCAGCAGTTTCTGGGGGATAGACACTGAAGCTTTCTTT. It specifies CASSFWGIDTEAFF.